Included here is one T cell receptor (beta chain) sequence, with context. Authors' methods: Cell counts per sample came from amplifying reference gene primers. The assay was immunoSEQ multiplex PCR, and TCRdb's table has in-frame clones only and misses some. V, J and clone size reflect that table, while D and trimming were determined from the DNA. The sample holds some 350,000 clones, over 70% seen once. These data belong to a study of blood T cell repertoires in COVID-19. Per the germline V gene, CDR1 is MGHRA and CDR2 is YSYEKL. V gave up 0 bases and J gave up 0 bases; unmatched junction bases: 11. The CDR3 covers 18 residues.

The sequencing sample was made of peripheral blood. V gene TRBV4-1 combines with J gene TRBJ2-7, with 7 bases that match TRBD2. The receptor comes from a man between 25 and 39 years old with active or convalescent COVID-19. The CDR3 spells CASSQDGRGLLSSYEQYF. CDR3 bases: TGCGCCAGCAGCCAAGATGGGAGGGGACTGCTGAGCTCCTACGAGCAGTACTTC.